A single TCR beta chain is shown here with its context. Its antigen is not known. This CDR3 has 17 residues. Germline trimming cut 5 bases from V and 1 base from J; bases unmatched to any gene: 6. Germline assignment: CDR1 MNHEY and CDR2 SVGEGT. The data belong to a study of T cell responses to AZD1222 COVID-19 vaccine. Study-wide results and limits: Of spike-specific TCRs, nearly half reportedly target regions left unmutated in variants. Baseline seropositivity occurred in only a handful of AZD1222 recipients. Donors were mostly white British, more females; clonal diversity possibly underestimated. Repertoire sampling happened only post peak T cell response.

Using immunoSEQ multiplex PCR, the repertoire was profiled, and TCRdb retains in-frame clones only, with some absent. The sample lists tens of thousands of clones, around 86% occurring once. Sequenced here: peripheral blood, sampled 28 days after the second AZD1222 dose. This clonotype was obtained from an adult who received the AZD1222 COVID-19 vaccine. The V and J genes are TRBV6-2 or TRBV6-3 and TRBJ2-6; 9 nucleotides match TRBD1. CDR3 protein: CASSPGTGWSGANVLTF. CDR3 sequence (DNA): TGTGCCAGCAGTCCCGGGACAGGGTGGTCTGGGGCCAACGTCCTGACTTTC.